This T cell receptor beta chain is drawn from a study of PD-1 blockade in mismatch repair-deficient tumors. Mismatch repair deficiency was confirmed in all patients, by PCR or immunohistochemistry. Findings and caveats of the study: Rapid post-treatment expansion, then contraction, generally preceding radiologic response, marked tumor-resident clones.

The CDR3 totals 17 residues. Generated by immunoSEQ multiplex PCR, the TCRdb table keeps only in-frame clones and is missing some. The table has approximately 38,000 clones, around 84% seen once. Details on this clone: Its antigen is unknown.

The sequences come from peripheral blood, collected 76 weeks after starting pembrolizumab. The V call is TRBV21-1, the J call TRBJ1-5. TRBV21-1 is a pseudogene locus. This receptor was obtained from an adult with mismatch repair-deficient cancer. For the CDR3, the DNA is TGTGCCAGCAGCCCCCCGACGGTAAAATATAGCAATCAGCCCCAGCATTTT. Residues: CASSPPTVKYSNQPQHF.